This T cell receptor beta chain was recovered during a study of blood T cell repertoires in COVID-19. Study summary: Specimens from acute and convalescent COVID-19 originated in the United States, Italy and Spain. The cDNA or gDNA used as material had been derived from T cells, B-cell-depleted T cells, or PBMCs.

The authors' processing: Estimation of nucleated cell counts was performed using reference gene primer amplification. Libraries were prepared by immunoSEQ multiplex PCR; TCRdb keeps only in-frame clonotypes and omits some of them. V and J calls and clone size are those listed in that table; D and trimming were worked out from the DNA. The sample carries tens of thousands of clones, approximately 82% recorded once. This TCR derives from an elderly woman with acute or convalescent COVID-19. Sequencing was performed on peripheral blood.

Here the CDR3 reads CASTPWSAREATDTQYF. The CDR3 coding sequence is TGTGCCAGTACCCCCTGGTCGGCCAGGGAGGCCACAGATACGCAGTATTTT. The chain carries TRBV19 and TRBJ2-3; D may be TRBD2 (6 bases). From germline, CDR1 is LNHDA and CDR2 SQIVND (reference sequence). CDR3 length equals 17 residues. Trimming left V 7 bases short and J 2 bases short, with 22 bases between.